This TCR beta chain is drawn from a study of shared clonotypes between healthy human individuals. General observations from the study: Among the subsets, naive ones generally showed larger estimated richness than memory ones.

Once extracted for a subset, genomic DNA was divided evenly among several immunoSEQ plates. TCRdb's table, derived via immunoSEQ multiplex PCR, lists solely in-frame clones and lacks some. The table lists 2 million to 2.5 million clones, around 96% of them singletons. Notes on this clone: Its antigen is as yet unknown.

Positively selected for CCR7, the CD45RO-negative cells used as naive CD8 cells excluded terminally differentiated effector memory CD45RA+ cells. This clonotype was obtained from a young man in good health. Input material: naive CD8+ T cells sorted from blood.

The CDR3 loop is CASSYSVSIGEQYF. CDR3 bases: TGTGCCAGCAGTTACTCGGTCTCGATTGGGGAGCAGTACTTC. The V call is TRBV6-5, the J call TRBJ2-7, with no clear D. CDR1 is MNHEY and CDR2 is SVGAGI in the germline V gene. Trimming took 0 bases from V and 7 from J, leaving 13 bases between them. CDR3 size: 14 residues.